This entry is about one T cell receptor (beta chain). Its antigen is still unknown. The entry originates in a study of CD4+ T cells in melanoma. Sequenced by immunoSEQ multiplex PCR; TCRdb stores in-frame clones only, minus some. In the table there are about 140,000 clones, about 90% of which are singletons. Findings and limits, study-wide: A reported correlation linked neoantigen-specific CD4+ T cells to CD8+, macrophage and B cell function.

CDR1 is MNHEY, CDR2 SMNVEV, per germline (reference sequence). The CDR3 runs to 12 residues. The V end was cut by 0 bases, the J end by 5 bases, with 4 bases between. This clonotype was obtained from a human donor with melanoma. The chain employs TRBV27 and TRBJ2-5; D not certain. This CDR3 reads CASSLSGETQYF. DNA of the CDR3: TGTGCCAGCAGTTTATCAGGGGAGACCCAGTACTTC.